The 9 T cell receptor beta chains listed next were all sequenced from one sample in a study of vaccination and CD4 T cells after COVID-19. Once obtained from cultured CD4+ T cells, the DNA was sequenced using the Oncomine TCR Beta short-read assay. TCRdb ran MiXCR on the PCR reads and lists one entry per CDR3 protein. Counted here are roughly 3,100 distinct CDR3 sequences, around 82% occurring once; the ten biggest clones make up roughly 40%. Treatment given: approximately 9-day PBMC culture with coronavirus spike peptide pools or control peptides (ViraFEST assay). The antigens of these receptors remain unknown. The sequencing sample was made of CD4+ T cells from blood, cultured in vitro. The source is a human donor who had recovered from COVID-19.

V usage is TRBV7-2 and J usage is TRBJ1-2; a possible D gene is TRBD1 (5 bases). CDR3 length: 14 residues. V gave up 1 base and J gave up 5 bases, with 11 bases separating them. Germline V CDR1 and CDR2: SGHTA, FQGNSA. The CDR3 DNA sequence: TGTGCCAGCAGCTTAGATTGGGGGGTATATGGCTACACCTTC. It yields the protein CASSLDWGVYGYTF.

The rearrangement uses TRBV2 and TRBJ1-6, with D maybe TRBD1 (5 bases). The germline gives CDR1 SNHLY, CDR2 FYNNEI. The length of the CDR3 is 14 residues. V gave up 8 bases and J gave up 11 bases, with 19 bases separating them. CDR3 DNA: TGTGCCAGCTCGACTGGGGGGAGCCAGGCACCCCTCCACTTT. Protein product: CASSTGGSQAPLHF.

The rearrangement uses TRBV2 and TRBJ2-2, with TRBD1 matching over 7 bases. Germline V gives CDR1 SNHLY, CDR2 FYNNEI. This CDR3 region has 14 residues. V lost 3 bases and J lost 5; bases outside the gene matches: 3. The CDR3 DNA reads TGTGCCAGCAGTGACAGGGGGTGGACCGGGGAGCTGTTTTTT. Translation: CASSDRGWTGELFF.

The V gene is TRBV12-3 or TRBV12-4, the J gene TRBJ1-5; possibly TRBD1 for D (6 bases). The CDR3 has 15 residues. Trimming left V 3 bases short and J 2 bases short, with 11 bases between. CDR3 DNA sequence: TGTGCCAGCAGTTTTTCAGGGGAAGGCAATCAGCCCCAGCATTTT. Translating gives CASSFSGEGNQPQHF.

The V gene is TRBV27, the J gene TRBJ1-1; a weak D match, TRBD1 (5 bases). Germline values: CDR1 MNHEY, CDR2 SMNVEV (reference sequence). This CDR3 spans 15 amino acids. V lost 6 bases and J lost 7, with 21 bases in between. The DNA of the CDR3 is TGTGCCAGCAGCGAAAAGCCAGGGTATAGCAGTGAAGCTTTCTTT. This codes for CASSEKPGYSSEAFF.

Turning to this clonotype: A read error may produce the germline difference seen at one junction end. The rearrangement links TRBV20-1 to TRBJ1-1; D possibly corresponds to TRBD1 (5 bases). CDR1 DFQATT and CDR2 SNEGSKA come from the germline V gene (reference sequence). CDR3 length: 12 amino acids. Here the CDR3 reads CSARGGNTGAFF. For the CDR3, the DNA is TGCAGTGCTAGAGGGGGGAACACTGGAGCTTTCTTT.

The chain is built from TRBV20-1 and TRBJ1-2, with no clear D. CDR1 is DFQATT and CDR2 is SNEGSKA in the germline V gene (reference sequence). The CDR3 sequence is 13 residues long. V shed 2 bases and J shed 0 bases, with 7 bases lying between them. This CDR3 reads CSARQVANYGYTF. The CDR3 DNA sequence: TGCAGTGCTAGACAGGTTGCTAACTATGGCTACACCTTC.

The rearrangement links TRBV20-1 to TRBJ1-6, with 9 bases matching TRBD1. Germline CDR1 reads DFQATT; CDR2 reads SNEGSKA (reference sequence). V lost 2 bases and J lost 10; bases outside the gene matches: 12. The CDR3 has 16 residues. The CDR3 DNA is TGCAGTGCTAGAAACCCCCAGACGGACAGGGGATCACCCCTCCACTTT. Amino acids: CSARNPQTDRGSPLHF.

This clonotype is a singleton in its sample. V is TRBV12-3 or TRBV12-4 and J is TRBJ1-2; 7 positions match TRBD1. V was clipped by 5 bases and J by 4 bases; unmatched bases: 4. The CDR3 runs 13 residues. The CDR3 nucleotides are TGTGCCAGCAGTGTGGGACAGCGCTATGGCTACACCTTC. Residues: CASSVGQRYGYTF.